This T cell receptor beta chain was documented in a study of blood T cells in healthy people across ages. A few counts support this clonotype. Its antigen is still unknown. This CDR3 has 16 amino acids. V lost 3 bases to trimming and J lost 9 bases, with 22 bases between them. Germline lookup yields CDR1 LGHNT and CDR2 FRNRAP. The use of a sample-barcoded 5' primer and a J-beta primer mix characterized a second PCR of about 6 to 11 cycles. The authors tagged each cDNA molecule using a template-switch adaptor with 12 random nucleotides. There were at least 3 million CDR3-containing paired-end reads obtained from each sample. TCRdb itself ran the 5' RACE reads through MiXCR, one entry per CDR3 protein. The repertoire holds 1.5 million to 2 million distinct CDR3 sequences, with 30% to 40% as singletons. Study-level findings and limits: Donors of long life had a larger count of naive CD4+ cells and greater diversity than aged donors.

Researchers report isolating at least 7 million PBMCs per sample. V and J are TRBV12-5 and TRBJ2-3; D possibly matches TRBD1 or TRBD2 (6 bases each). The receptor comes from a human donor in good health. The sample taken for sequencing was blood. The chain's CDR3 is CASGFNGGRLRGTQYF. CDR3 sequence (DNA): TGTGCTAGTGGTTTTAACGGGGGCCGGCTCCGGGGAACGCAGTATTTT.